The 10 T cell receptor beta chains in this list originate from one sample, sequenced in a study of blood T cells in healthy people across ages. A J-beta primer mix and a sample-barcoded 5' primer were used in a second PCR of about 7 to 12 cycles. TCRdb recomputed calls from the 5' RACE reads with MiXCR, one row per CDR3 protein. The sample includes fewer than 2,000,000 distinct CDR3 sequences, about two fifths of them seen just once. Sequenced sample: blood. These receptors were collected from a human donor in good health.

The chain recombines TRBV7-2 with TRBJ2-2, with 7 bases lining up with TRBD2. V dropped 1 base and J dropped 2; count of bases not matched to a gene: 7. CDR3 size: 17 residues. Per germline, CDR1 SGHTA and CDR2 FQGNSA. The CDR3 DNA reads TGTGCCAGCAGCTTAGGCGGCGGGGGAACAAACACCGGGGAGCTGTTTTTT. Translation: CASSLGGGGTNTGELFF.

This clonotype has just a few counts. In nucleotides, the CDR3 is TGTGCCAGCAGCCATATAGCGGTCAGGAGCACAGATACGCAGTATTTT. As protein: CASSHIAVRSTDTQYF. J is TRBJ2-3 and V is TRBV3-1; the D gene is possibly TRBD2 (6 bases). V was shortened by 3 bases and J by 0 bases, with 13 bases between the two germline ends. Germline V gene data show CDR1 as LGHDT and CDR2 as YNNKEL (reference sequence). The CDR3 length is 16 residues.

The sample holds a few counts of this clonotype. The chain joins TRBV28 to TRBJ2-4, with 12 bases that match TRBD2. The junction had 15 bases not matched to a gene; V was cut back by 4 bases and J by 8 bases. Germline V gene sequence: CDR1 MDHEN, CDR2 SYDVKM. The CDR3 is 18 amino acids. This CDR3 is CASSSKPGTSGPWDIQYF. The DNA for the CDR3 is TGTGCCAGCAGTTCTAAACCCGGGACTAGCGGGCCTTGGGACATTCAGTACTTC.

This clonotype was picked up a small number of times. CDR3 sequence (DNA): TGTGCCAGCAGCTCTGGGTATCGACAGGATAGCAATCAGCCCCAGCATTTT. Translated: CASSSGYRQDSNQPQHF. The chain links TRBV7-9 to TRBJ1-5; D may be TRBD1 (6 bases). Trimming removed 4 bases at V and 0 bases at J, with 16 bases between. Germline V gene lookup returns CDR1 SEHNR and CDR2 FQNEAQ (reference sequence). The CDR3 covers 17 residues.

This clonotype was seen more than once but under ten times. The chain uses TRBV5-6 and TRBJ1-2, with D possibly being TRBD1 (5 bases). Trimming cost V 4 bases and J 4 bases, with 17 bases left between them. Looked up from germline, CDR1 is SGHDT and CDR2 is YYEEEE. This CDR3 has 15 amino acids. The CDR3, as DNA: TGTGCCAGCAGCCTCGTGGCAGGGCCGTTCTATGGCTACACCTTC. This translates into CASSLVAGPFYGYTF. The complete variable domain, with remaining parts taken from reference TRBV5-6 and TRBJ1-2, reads DAGVTQSPTHLIKTRGQQVTLRCSPKSGHDTVSWYQQALGQGPQFIFQYYEEEERQRGNFPDRFSGHQFPNYSSELNVNALLLGDSALYLCASSLVAGPFYGYTFGSGTRLTVV.

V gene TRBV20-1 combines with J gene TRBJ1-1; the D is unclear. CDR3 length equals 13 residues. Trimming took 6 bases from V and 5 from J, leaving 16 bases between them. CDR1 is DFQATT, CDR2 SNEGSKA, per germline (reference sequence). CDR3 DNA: TGCAGTGCGGGAAGGGTAATTGGTACTGAAGCTTTCTTT. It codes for CSAGRVIGTEAFF.

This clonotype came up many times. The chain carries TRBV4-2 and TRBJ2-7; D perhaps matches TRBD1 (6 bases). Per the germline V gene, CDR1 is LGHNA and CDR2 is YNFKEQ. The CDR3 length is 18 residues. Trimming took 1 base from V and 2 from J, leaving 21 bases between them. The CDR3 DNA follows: TGTGCCAGCAGCCAAGTTGTGGCCGGCAGGGGCAATACCTACGAGCAGTACTTC. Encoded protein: CASSQVVAGRGNTYEQYF.

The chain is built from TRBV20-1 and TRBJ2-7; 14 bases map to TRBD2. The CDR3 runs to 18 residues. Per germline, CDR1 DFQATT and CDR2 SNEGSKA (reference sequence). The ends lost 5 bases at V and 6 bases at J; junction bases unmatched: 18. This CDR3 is CSAGGLAGDTSVGLEQYF. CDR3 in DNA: TGCAGTGCTGGGGGACTAGCGGGGGACACGAGCGTGGGTCTCGAGCAGTACTTC.

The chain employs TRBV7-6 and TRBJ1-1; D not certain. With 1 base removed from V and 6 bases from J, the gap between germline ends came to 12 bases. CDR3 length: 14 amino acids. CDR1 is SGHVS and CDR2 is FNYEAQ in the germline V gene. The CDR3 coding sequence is TGTGCCAGCAGCTTAGGGCAAGCAGGCGCTGAAGCTTTCTTT. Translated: CASSLGQAGAEAFF.

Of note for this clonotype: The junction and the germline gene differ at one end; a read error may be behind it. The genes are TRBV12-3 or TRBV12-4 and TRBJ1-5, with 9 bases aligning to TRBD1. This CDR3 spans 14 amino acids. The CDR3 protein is CASSGTGRHQPLHF. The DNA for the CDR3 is TGTGCCAGCAGCGGGACAGGGAGGCATCAGCCCCTGCATTTT.